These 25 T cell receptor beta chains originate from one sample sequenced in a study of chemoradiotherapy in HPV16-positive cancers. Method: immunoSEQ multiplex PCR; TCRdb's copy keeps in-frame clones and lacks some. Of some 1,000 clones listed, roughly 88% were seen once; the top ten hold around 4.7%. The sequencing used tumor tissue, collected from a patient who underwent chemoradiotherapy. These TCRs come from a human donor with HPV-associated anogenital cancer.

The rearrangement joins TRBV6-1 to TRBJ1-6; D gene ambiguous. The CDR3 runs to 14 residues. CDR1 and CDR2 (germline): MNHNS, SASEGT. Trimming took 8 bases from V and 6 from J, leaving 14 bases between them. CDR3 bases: TGTGCCAGCGGACGGCGATCATTTAATTCACCCCTCCACTTT. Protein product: CASGRRSFNSPLHF.

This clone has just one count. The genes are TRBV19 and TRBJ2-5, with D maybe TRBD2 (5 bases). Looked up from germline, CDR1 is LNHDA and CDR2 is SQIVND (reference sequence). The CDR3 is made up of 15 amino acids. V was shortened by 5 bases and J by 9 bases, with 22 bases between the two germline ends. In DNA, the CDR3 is TGTGCCAGTAGTCCCGGGCACGCGGGCCCCCAGGCCCAGTACTTC. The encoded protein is CASSPGHAGPQAQYF.

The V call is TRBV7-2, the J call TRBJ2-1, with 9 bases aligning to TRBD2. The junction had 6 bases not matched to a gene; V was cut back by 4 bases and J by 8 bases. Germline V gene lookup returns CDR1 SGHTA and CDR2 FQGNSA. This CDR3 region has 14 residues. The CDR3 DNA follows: TGTGCCAGCAGCTGGGCGGGGGGGCAGGATGAGCAGTTCTTC. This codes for CASSWAGGQDEQFF.

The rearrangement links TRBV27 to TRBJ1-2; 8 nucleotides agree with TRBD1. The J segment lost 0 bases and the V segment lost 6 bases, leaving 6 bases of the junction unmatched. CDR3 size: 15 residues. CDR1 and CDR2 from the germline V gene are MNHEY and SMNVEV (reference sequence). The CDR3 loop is CASRKLTGANYGYTF. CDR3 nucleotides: TGTGCCAGCAGGAAGTTGACAGGGGCTAACTATGGCTACACCTTC.

The CDR3 region is CASSQGTGGLNTEAFF. DNA for the CDR3: TGCGCCAGCAGCCAGGGGACAGGGGGCCTGAACACTGAAGCTTTCTTT. This rearrangement joins TRBV4-1 to TRBJ1-1, with 12 bases aligning to TRBD1. Germline assignment: CDR1 MGHRA and CDR2 YSYEKL. This CDR3 has 16 residues. Trimming removed 3 bases from V and 0 bases from J; junction bases left unmatched: 2.

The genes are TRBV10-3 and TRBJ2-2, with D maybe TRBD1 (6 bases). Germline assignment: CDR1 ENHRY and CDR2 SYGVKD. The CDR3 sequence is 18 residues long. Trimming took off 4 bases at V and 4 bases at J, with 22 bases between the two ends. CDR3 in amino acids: CAISGQANSLFRTGELFF. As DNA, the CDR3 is TGTGCCATCAGTGGACAGGCGAACTCGTTATTTCGCACCGGGGAGCTGTTTTTT.

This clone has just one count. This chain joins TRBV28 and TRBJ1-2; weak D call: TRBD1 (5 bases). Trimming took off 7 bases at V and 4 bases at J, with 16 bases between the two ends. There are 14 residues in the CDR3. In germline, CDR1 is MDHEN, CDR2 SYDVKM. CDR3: CASTRIGDGYGYTF. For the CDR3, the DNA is TGTGCCAGCACGCGAATCGGGGACGGCTATGGCTACACCTTC.

CDR3 nucleotides: TGTGCCAGCAGCAACCGAAAGACCGTTAATGAGCAGTTCTTC. The encoded protein is CASSNRKTVNEQFF. This chain uses TRBV7-2 with TRBJ2-1; D is uncertain. CDR1 is SGHTA and CDR2 is FQGNSA in the germline V gene. This CDR3 is 14 amino acids long. V lost 5 bases and J 7 bases, leaving 15 bases between the germline ends.

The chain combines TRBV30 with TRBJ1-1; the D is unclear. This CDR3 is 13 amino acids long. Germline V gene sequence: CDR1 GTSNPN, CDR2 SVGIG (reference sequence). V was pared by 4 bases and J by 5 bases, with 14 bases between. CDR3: CAWIGLVGTEAFF. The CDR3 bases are TGTGCCTGGATCGGACTGGTGGGGACTGAAGCTTTCTTT.

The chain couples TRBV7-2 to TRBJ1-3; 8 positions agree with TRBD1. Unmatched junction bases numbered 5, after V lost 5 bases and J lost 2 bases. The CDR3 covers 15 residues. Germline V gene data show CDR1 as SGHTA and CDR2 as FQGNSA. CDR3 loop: CASSPWGQAGNTIYF. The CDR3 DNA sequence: TGTGCCAGCAGCCCTTGGGGACAGGCTGGAAACACCATATATTTT.

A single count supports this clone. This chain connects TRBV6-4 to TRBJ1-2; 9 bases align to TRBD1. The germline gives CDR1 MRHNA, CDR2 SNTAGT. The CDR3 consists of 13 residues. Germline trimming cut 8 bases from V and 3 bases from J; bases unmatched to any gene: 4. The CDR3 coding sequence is TGTGCCAGCCGGGGACAGGGAGACTATGGCTACACCTTC. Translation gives CASRGQGDYGYTF.

The CDR3 sequence: CASSLMGRDGYTF. CDR3 sequence (DNA): TGTGCCAGCAGCTTGATGGGGAGGGATGGCTACACCTTC. This rearrangement joins TRBV11-2 to TRBJ1-2; D not resolved. V was clipped by 3 bases and J by 6 bases, with 11 bases between them. Germline assignment: CDR1 SGHAT and CDR2 FQNNGV. This CDR3 region has 13 residues. The full variable domain, rest sourced from reference TRBV11-2 and TRBJ1-2, is EAGVAQSPRYKIIEKRQSVAFWCNPISGHATLYWYQQILGQGPKLLIQFQNNGVVDDSQLPKDRFSAERLKGVDSTLKIQPAKLEDSAVYLCASSLMGRDGYTFGSGTRLTVV.

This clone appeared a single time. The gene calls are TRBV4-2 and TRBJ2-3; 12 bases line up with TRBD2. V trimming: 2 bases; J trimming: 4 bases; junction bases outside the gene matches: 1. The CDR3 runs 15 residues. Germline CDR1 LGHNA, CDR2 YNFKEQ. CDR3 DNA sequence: TGTGCCAGCAGCCAAACTAGCGGGGGGCCAGATACGCAGTATTTT. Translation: CASSQTSGGPDTQYF.

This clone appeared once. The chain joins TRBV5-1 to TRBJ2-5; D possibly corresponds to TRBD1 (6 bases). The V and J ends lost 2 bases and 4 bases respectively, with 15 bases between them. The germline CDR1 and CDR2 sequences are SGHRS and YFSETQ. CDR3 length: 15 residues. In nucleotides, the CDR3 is TGCGCCAGCAGCTTCTCTCAGGGGATAGGAGAGACCCAGTACTTC. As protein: CASSFSQGIGETQYF.

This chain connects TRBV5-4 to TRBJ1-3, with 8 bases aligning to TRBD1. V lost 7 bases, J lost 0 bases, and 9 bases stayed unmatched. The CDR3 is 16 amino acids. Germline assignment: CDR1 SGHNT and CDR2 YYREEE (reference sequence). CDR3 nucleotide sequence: TGTGCCAGCGGAATCAGAGGACAGGGCTCTGGAAACACCATATATTTT. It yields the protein CASGIRGQGSGNTIYF.

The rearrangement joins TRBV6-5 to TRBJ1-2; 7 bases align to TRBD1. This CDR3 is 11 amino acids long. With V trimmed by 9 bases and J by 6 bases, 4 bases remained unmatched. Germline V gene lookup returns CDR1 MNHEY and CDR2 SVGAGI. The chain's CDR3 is CASSQGDGYTF. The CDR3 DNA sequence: TGTGCCAGTAGTCAGGGGGATGGCTACACCTTC.

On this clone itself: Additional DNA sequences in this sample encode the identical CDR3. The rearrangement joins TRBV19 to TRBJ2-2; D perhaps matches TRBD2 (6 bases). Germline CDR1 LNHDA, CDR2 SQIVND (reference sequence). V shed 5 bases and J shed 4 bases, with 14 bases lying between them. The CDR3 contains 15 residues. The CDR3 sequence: CASSPGLTGTGELFF. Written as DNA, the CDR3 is TGTGCCAGTAGTCCGGGACTCACCGGCACCGGGGAGCTGTTTTTT.

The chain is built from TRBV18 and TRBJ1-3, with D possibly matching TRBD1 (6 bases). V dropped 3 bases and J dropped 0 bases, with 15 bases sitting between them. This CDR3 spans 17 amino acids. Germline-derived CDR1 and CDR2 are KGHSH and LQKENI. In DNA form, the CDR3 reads TGTGCCAGCTCACCGTTAGACCAGACAGGCTCTGGAAACACCATATATTTT. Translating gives CASSPLDQTGSGNTIYF.

Here the CDR3 DNA reads TGTGCCAGCAGTTATCTTTCCTACGAGCAGTACTTC. Amino acids: CASSYLSYEQYF. V gene TRBV28 combines with J gene TRBJ2-7; D remains unclear. Trimming took 4 bases from V and 1 from J, leaving 5 bases between them. Germline CDR1 MDHEN, CDR2 SYDVKM. The CDR3 consists of 12 residues. Looking up the rest from reference TRBV28 and TRBJ2-7 gives the full variable domain: DVKVTQSSRYLVKRTGEKVFLECVQDMDHENMFWYRQDPGLGLRLIYFSYDVKMKEKGDIPEGYSVSREKKERFSLILESASTNQTSMYLCASSYLSYEQYFGPGTRLTVT.

The CDR3 nucleotides read TGTGCCAGTAGTCCACCGGTTGGGGGCCAGTCAATTGGAAACACCATATATTTT. Residues: CASSPPVGGQSIGNTIYF. The chain uses TRBV19 and TRBJ1-3; possible D gene TRBD1, 6 bases. The CDR3 has 18 amino acids. Germline CDR1 is LNHDA and CDR2 is SQIVND (reference sequence). V was cut by 5 bases and J by 3 bases, with 23 bases left in between. Looking up the rest from reference TRBV19 and TRBJ1-3 gives the full variable domain: DGGITQSPKYLFRKEGQNVTLSCEQNLNHDAMYWYRQDPGQGLRLIYYSQIVNDFQKGDIAEGYSVSREKKESFPLTVTSAQKNPTAFYLCASSPPVGGQSIGNTIYFGEGSWLTVV.

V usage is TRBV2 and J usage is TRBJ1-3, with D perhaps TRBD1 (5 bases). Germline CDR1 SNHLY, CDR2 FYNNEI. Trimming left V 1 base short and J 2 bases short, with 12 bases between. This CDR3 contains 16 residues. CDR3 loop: CASSEGGRGAGNTIYF. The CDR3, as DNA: TGTGCCAGCAGTGAAGGGGGCAGAGGAGCTGGAAACACCATATATTTT. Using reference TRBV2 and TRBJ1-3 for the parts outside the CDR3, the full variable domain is EPEVTQTPSHQVTQMGQEVILRCVPISNHLYFYWYRQILGQKVEFLVSFYNNEISEKSEIFDDQFSVERPDGSNFTLKIRSTKLEDSAMYFCASSEGGRGAGNTIYFGEGSWLTVV.

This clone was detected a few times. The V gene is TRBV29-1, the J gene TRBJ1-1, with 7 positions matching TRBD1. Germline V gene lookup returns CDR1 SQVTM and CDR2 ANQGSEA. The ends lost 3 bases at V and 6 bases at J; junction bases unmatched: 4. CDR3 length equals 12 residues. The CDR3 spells CSVDDRASEAFF. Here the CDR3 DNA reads TGCAGCGTTGATGACAGGGCGTCTGAAGCTTTCTTT.

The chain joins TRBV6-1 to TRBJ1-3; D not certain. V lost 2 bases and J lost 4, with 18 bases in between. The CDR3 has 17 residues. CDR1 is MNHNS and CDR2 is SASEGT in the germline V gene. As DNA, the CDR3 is TGTGCCAGCAGTGAACCCCCGCGACGAAATCTGGGAAACACCATATATTTT. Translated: CASSEPPRRNLGNTIYF.

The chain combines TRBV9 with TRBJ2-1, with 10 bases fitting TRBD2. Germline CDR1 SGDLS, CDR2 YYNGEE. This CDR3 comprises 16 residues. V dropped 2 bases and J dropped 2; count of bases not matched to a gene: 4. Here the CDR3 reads CASSVSGGTPYNEQFF. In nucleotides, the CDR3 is TGTGCCAGCAGCGTTAGCGGGGGGACGCCCTACAATGAGCAGTTCTTC.

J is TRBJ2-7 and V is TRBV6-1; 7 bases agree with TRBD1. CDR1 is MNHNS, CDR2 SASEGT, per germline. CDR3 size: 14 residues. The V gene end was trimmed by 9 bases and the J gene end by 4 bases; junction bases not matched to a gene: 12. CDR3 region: CARKKGGGWYEQYF. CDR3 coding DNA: TGTGCCAGAAAGAAAGGGGGCGGATGGTACGAGCAGTACTTC.